This T cell receptor (beta chain) was profiled in a study of blood T cells in healthy people across ages. Findings and limits, study-wide: Diversity of TCR beta per million T cells declined in a roughly linear way with age.

Germline assignment: CDR1 SGHTA and CDR2 FQGNSA. The trim removed 5 bases at V and 5 bases at J, leaving 10 bases unmatched. CDR3 length equals 15 residues. For the second PCR, which ran for about 7 to 11 cycles, a sample-barcoded 5' primer and a J-beta primer mix were used. One entry per CDR3 protein results from TCRdb running MiXCR on the 5' RACE reads. The sample has nearly 1 million distinct CDR3 sequences, roughly 47% seen once. A remark on this clonotype: As yet, its antigen is unknown.

The chain links TRBV7-2 to TRBJ2-5, with 8 bases lining up with TRBD2. This receptor was taken from a woman aged 60-75 years in good health. Sample: blood. CDR3 nucleotide sequence: TGTGCCAGCAGCCGCATGAGCGGGAGTGGGGAGACCCAGTACTTC. Its translation is CASSRMSGSGETQYF.